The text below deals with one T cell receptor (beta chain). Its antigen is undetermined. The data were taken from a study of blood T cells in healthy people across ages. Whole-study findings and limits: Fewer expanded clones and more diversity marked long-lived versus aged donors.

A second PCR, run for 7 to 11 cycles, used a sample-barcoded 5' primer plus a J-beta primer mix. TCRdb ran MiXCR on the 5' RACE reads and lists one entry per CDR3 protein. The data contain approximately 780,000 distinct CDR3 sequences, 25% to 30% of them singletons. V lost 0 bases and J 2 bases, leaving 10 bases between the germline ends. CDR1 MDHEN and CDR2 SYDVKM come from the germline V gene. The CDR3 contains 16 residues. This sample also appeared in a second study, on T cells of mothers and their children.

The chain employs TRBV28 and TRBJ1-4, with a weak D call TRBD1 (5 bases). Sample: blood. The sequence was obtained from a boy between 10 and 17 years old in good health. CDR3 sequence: CASSLWQGTTNEKLFF. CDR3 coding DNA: TGTGCCAGCAGTTTATGGCAGGGCACCACTAATGAAAAACTGTTTTTT. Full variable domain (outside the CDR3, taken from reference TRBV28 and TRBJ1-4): DVKVTQSSRYLVKRTGEKVFLECVQDMDHENMFWYRQDPGLGLRLIYFSYDVKMKEKGDIPEGYSVSREKKERFSLILESASTNQTSMYLCASSLWQGTTNEKLFFGSGTQLSVL.